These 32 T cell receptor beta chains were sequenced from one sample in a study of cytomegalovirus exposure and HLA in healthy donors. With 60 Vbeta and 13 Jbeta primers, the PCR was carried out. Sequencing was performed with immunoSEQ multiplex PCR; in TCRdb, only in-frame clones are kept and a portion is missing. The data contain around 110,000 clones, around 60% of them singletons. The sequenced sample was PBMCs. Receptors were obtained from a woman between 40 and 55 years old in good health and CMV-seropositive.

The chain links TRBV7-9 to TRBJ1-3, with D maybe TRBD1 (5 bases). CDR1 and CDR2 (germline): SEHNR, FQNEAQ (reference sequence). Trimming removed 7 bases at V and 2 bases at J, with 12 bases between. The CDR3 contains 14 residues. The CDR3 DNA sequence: TGTGCCAGCAATCCGTCCAGGGCTGGAAACACCATATATTTT. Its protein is CASNPSRAGNTIYF.

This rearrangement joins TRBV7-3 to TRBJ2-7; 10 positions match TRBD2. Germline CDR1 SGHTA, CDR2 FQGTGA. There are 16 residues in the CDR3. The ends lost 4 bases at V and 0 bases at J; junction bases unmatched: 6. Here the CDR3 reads CASSYLAGAPSYEQYF. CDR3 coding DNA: TGTGCCAGCAGCTACCTAGCGGGAGCCCCCTCCTACGAGCAGTACTTC.

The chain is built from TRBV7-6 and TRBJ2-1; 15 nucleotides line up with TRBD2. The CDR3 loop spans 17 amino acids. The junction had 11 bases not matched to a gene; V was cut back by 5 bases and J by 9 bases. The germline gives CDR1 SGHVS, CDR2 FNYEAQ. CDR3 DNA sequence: TGTGCCAGCAGCCGGGGGGTACCGGGACTAGCGGGAGGTGAGCAGTTCTTC. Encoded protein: CASSRGVPGLAGGEQFF.

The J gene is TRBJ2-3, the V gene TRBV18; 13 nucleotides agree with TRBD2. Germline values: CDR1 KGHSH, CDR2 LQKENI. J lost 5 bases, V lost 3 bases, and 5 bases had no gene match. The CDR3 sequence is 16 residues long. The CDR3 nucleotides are TGTGCCAGCTCACCCGGACTAGCGGGAGTGGTAGATACGCAGTATTTT. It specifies CASSPGLAGVVDTQYF.

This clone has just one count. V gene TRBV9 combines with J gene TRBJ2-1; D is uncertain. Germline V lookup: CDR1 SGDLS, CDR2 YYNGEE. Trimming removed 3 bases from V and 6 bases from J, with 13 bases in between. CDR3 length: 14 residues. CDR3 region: CASSETPRPNEQFF. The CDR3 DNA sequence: TGTGCCAGCAGCGAGACCCCGAGGCCCAATGAGCAGTTCTTC.

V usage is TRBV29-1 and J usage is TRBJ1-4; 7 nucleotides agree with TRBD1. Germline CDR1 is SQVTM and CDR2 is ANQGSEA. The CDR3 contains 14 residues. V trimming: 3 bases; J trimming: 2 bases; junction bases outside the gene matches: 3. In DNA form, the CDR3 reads TGCAGCGTTGAGATGACAGGGACTAATGAAAAACTGTTTTTT. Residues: CSVEMTGTNEKLFF.

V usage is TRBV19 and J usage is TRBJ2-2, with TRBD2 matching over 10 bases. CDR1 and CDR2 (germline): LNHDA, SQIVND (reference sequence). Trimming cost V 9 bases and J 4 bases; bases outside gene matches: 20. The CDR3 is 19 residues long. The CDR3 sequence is CASSNRLLSGRAGTGELFF. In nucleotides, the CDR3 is TGTGCCAGCAGCAATCGATTGCTGAGCGGGAGGGCTGGCACCGGGGAGCTGTTTTTT.

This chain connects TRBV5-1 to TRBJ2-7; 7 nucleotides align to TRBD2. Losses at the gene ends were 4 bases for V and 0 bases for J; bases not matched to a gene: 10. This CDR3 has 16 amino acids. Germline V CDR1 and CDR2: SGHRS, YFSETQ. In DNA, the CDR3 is TGCGCCAGCAGCCTCCTTGGGGGGGGAAGCTCCTACGAGCAGTACTTC. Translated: CASSLLGGGSSYEQYF.

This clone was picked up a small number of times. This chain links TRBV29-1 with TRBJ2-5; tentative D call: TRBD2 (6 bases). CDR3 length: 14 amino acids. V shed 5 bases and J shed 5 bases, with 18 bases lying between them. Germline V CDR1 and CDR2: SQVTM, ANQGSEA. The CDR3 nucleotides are TGCAGCGTTTATTTCGGGGGAGCGGGTGAGACCCAGTACTTC. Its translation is CSVYFGGAGETQYF.

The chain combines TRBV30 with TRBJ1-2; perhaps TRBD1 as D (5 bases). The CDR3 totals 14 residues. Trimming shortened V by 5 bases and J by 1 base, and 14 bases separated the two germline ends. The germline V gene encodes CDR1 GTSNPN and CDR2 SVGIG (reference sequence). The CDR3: CAWGRDRNNYGYTF. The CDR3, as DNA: TGTGCCTGGGGAAGAGACAGAAATAACTATGGCTACACCTTC.

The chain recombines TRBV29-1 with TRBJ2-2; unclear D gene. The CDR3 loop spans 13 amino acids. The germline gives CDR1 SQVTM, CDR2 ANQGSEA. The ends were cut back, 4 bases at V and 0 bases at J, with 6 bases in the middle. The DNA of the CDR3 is TGCAGCGTTGGCGGAGCGAACACCGGGGAGCTGTTTTTT. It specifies CSVGGANTGELFF.

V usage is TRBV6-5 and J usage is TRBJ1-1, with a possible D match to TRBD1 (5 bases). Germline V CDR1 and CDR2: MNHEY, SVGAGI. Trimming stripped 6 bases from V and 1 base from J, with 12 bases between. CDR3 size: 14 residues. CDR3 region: CASRAQTANTEAFF. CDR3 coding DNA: TGTGCCAGCAGGGCACAGACAGCGAACACTGAAGCTTTCTTT.

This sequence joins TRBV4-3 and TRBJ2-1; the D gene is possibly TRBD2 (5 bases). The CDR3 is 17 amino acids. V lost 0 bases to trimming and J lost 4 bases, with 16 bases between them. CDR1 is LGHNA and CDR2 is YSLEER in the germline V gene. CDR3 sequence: CASSQEFRGLLYNEQFF. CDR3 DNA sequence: TGCGCCAGCAGCCAAGAGTTCCGCGGACTTCTATACAATGAGCAGTTCTTC.

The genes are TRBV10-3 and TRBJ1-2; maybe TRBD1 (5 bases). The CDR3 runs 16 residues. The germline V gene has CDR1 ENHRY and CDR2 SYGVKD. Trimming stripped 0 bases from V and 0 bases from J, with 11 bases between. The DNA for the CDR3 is TGTGCCATCAGTGAGTCAGGGGCCCTAGCTAACTATGGCTACACCTTC. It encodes CAISESGALANYGYTF.

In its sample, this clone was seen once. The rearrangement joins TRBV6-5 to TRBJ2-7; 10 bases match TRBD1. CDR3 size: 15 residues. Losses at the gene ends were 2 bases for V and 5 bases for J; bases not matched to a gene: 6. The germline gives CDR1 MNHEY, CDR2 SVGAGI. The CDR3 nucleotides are TGTGCCAGCAGTTACGACAGGGGGCCCACTAACGAGCAGTACTTC. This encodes CASSYDRGPTNEQYF.

CDR3 nucleotide sequence: TGCGCCAGCAGCCAAGAGAAACAACTAGCGTACAATGAGCAGTTCTTC. Residues: CASSQEKQLAYNEQFF. The rearrangement uses TRBV4-1 and TRBJ2-1, with 7 bases that match TRBD2. Trimming took 0 bases from V and 4 from J; bases not matched to a gene: 6. This CDR3 has 16 amino acids. Per the germline V gene, CDR1 is MGHRA and CDR2 is YSYEKL.

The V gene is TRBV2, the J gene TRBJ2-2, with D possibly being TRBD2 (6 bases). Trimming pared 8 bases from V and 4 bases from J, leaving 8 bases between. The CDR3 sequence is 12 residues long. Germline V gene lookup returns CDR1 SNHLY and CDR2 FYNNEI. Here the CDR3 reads CASPGVTGELFF. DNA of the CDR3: TGTGCCAGCCCGGGAGTCACCGGGGAGCTGTTTTTT.

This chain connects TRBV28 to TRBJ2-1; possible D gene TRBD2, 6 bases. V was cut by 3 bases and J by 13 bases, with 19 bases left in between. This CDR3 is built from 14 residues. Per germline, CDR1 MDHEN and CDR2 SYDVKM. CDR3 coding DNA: TGTGCCAGCAGTTTGGGTGGGGGGAATGAAAAACAGTTCTTC. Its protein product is CASSLGGGNEKQFF.

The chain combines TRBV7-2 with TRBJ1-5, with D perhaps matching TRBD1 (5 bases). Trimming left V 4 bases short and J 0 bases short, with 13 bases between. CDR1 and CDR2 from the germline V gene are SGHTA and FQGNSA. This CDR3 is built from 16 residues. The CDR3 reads CASSSRGTYSNQPQHF. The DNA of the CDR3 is TGTGCCAGCAGCTCCCGAGGGACTTATAGCAATCAGCCCCAGCATTTT.

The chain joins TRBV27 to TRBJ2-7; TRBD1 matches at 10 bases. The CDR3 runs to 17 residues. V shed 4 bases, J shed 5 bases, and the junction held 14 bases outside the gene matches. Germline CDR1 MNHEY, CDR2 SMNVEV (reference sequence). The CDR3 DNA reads TGTGCCAGCAGTTCCCCGGGACAGGGGACCTCGGGTGACGAGCAGTACTTC. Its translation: CASSSPGQGTSGDEQYF.

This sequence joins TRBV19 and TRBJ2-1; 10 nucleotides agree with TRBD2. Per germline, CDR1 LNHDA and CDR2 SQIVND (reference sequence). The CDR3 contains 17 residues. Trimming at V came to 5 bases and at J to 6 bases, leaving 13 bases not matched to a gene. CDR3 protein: CASSPIKAGGPFNEQFF. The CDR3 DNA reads TGTGCCAGTAGTCCTATTAAAGCGGGAGGGCCCTTCAATGAGCAGTTCTTC.

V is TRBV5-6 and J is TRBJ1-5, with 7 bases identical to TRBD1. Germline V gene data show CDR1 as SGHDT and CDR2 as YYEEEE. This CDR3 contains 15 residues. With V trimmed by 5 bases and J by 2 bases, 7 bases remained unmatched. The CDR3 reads CASSYDRAGNQPQHF. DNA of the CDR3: TGTGCCAGCAGTTACGACAGGGCGGGCAATCAGCCCCAGCATTTT.

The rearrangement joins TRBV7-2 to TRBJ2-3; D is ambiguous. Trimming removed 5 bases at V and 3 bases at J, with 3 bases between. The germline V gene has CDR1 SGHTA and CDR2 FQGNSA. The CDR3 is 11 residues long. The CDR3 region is CASSRTDTQYF. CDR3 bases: TGTGCCAGCAGCCGGACAGATACGCAGTATTTT. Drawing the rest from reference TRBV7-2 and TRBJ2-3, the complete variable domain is GAGVSQSPSNKVTEKGKDVELRCDPISGHTALYWYRQSLGQGLEFLIYFQGNSAPDKSGLPSDRFSAERTGGSVSTLTIQRTQQEDSAVYLCASSRTDTQYFGPGTRLTVL.

As DNA, the CDR3 is TGTGCCAGCAGCTTGTCGCAGGGGGCGATACTTCAGTTCTTC. Its protein is CASSLSQGAILQFF. The chain combines TRBV5-4 with TRBJ2-1; 8 bases are a match to TRBD1. This CDR3 has 14 residues. Germline assignment: CDR1 SGHNT and CDR2 YYREEE (reference sequence). Trimming removed 1 base from V and 13 bases from J; junction bases left unmatched: 10.

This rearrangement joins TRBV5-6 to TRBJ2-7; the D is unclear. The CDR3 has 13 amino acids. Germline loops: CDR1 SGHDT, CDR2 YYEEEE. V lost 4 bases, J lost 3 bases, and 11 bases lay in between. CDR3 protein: CASSVDGFYEQYF. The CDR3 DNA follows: TGTGCCAGCAGCGTGGACGGTTTCTACGAGCAGTACTTC.

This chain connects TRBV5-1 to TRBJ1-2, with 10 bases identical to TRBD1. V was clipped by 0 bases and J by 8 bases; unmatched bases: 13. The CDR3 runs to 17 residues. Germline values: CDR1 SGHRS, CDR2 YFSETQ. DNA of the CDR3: TGCGCCAGCAGCTTGGTATTGGGGACAGGGGAAGTTGGAGGCTACACCTTC. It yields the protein CASSLVLGTGEVGGYTF. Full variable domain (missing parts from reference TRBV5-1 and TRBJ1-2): KAGVTQTPRYLIKTRGQQVTLSCSPISGHRSVSWYQQTPGQGLQFLFEYFSETQRNKGNFPGRFSGRQFSNSRSEMNVSTLELGDSALYLCASSLVLGTGEVGGYTFGSGTRLTVV.

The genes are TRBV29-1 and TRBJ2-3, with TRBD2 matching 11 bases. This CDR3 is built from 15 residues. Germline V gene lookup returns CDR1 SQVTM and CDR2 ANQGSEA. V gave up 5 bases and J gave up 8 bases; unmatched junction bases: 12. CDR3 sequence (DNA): TGCAGCGTTTATGTACTAGCGGGAGTGGAGGGTACGCAGTATTTT. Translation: CSVYVLAGVEGTQYF.

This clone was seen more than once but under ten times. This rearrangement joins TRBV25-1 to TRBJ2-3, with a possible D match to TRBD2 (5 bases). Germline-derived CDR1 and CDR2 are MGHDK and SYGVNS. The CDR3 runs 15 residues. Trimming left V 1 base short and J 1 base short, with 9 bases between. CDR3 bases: TGTGCCAGCAGTGAATTTGGAGGCGGCACAGATACGCAGTATTTT. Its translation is CASSEFGGGTDTQYF.

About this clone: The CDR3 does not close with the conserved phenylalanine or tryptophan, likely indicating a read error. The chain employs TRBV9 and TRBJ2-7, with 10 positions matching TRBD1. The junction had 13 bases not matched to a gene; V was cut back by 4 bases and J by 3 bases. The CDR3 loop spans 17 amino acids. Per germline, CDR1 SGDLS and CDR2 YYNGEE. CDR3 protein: CASSPGLAGQGDYEQYL. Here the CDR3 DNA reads TGTGCCAGCAGCCCGGGTCTAGCTGGACAGGGGGACTACGAGCAGTACCTC.

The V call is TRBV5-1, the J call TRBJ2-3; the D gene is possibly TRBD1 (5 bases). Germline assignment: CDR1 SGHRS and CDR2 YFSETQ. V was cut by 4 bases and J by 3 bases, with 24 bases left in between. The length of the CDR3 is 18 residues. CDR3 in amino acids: CASSANLLDTVGTDTQYF. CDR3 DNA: TGCGCCAGCAGCGCTAATCTTTTGGACACAGTTGGGACAGATACGCAGTATTTT. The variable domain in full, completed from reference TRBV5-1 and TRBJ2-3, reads KAGVTQTPRYLIKTRGQQVTLSCSPISGHRSVSWYQQTPGQGLQFLFEYFSETQRNKGNFPGRFSGRQFSNSRSEMNVSTLELGDSALYLCASSANLLDTVGTDTQYFGPGTRLTVL.

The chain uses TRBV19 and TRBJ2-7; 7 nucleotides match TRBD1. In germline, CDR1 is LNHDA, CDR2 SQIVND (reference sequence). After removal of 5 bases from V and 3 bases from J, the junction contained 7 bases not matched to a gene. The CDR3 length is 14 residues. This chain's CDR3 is CASSLGQGVYEQYF. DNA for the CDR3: TGTGCCAGTAGTCTAGGGCAGGGGGTCTACGAGCAGTACTTC.

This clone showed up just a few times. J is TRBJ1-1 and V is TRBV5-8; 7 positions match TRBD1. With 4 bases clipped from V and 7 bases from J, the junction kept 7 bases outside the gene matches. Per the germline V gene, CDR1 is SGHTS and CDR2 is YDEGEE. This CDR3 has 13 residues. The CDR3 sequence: CASSAGGLGEAFF. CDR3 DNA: TGTGCCAGCAGCGCAGGGGGGCTTGGTGAAGCTTTCTTT.